A single sample is the source of the 21 T cell receptor beta chains below, sequenced in a study of Tregs in tolerant kidney transplant recipients. The antigens these receptors bind are not known. Clones were read by immunoSEQ multiplex PCR, and TCRdb kept only the in-frame ones, dropping some. The sample lists approximately 1,700 clones, roughly 49% occurring once. Sequencing was done on a sample of Tregs from blood cultured with allogeneic cells. These receptors originate from a human donor in good health.

J is TRBJ2-7 and V is TRBV7-2, with 7 bases matching TRBD2. Germline V gene data show CDR1 as SGHTA and CDR2 as FQGNSA. The trim removed 3 bases at V and 3 bases at J, leaving 2 bases unmatched. The CDR3 covers 13 residues. CDR3 amino acids: CASSLGEGYEQYF. The CDR3 region has the DNA TGTGCCAGCAGCTTGGGGGAGGGCTACGAGCAGTACTTC.

In its sample, this clone is large. The gene calls are TRBV7-3 and TRBJ2-1, with a possible D match to TRBD2 (5 bases). This CDR3 is built from 14 residues. The germline V gene encodes CDR1 SGHTA and CDR2 FQGTGA. Trimming cost V 3 bases and J 5 bases, with 11 bases left between them. CDR3 nucleotide sequence: TGTGCCAGCAGCTTTGGACGGGGAAACAATGAGCAGTTCTTC. Its translation is CASSFGRGNNEQFF.

A word on this clone: An end of the junction differs from the germline gene, which may be a read error. This sequence joins TRBV19 and TRBJ2-2; D is ambiguous. The CDR3 contains 14 residues. The germline V gene encodes CDR1 LNHDA and CDR2 SQIVND (reference sequence). The CDR3 loop reads CASSTRAGTGELFF. CDR3 nucleotide sequence: TGTGCCAGCAGTACCCGAGCCGGGACCGGGGAGCTGTTTTTT.

By share, this clone ranks as medium-sized. This chain links TRBV5-4 with TRBJ2-3; tentative D call: TRBD2 (6 bases). Germline assignment: CDR1 SGHNT and CDR2 YYREEE (reference sequence). The length of the CDR3 is 15 residues. The ends were cut back, 5 bases at V and 2 bases at J, with 15 bases in the middle. CDR3 in DNA: TGTGCCAGCAGGGGCGGCGGAGGGACCACAGATACGCAGTATTTT. Protein sequence: CASRGGGGTTDTQYF.

This clone is classed as medium-sized (0.01 to 0.1%). V and J are TRBV11-2 and TRBJ1-1; D is unresolved. With 4 bases removed from V and 4 bases from J, the gap between germline ends came to 13 bases. The CDR3 extends over 14 amino acids. The germline V gene encodes CDR1 SGHAT and CDR2 FQNNGV. CDR3 residues: CASSSPEGFTEAFF. In nucleotides, the CDR3 is TGTGCCAGCAGCTCCCCGGAGGGTTTCACTGAAGCTTTCTTT.

V and J are TRBV12-5 and TRBJ1-2; TRBD1 is a possible D gene (6 bases). This CDR3 is 16 amino acids long. V gave up 4 bases and J gave up 4 bases, with 19 bases separating them. Germline-derived CDR1 and CDR2 are LGHNT and FRNRAP. The CDR3 protein is CASGSRPGAVVYGYTF. CDR3 bases: TGTGCTAGTGGTTCCCGTCCGGGGGCAGTCGTCTATGGCTACACCTTC.

This clone appeared a few times. The chain carries TRBV9 and TRBJ2-7; a possible D gene is TRBD2 (7 bases). This CDR3 spans 16 amino acids. Germline lookup yields CDR1 SGDLS and CDR2 YYNGEE. V was trimmed by 4 bases and J by 2 bases, leaving 19 bases between them. The CDR3 DNA sequence: TGTGCCAGCAGCCAAGGGGGAGGGACCCGGACCTACGAGCAGTACTTC. Its translation is CASSQGGGTRTYEQYF.

By share, this clone counts as large. The rearrangement joins TRBV6-5 to TRBJ2-4, with 7 bases that match TRBD2. CDR3 length equals 12 residues. CDR1 and CDR2 from the germline V gene are MNHEY and SVGAGI. Trimming took 8 bases from V and 4 from J; bases not matched to a gene: 2. The CDR3 nucleotides read TGTGCCAGCGGGCGGGAGAAAAACATTCAGTACTTC. Protein sequence: CASGREKNIQYF.

V and J are TRBV5-6 and TRBJ2-5; the D call may be TRBD1 or TRBD2 (6 bases each). CDR3 length: 14 residues. The V end was cut by 0 bases, the J end by 5 bases, with 11 bases between. The germline V gene encodes CDR1 SGHDT and CDR2 YYEEEE. The CDR3 protein is CASSLGGARETQYF. The CDR3 DNA reads as TGTGCCAGCAGCTTGGGGGGGGCCCGGGAGACCCAGTACTTC.

J is TRBJ1-3 and V is TRBV7-2; no definite D call. Trimming took 1 base from V and 5 from J, leaving 9 bases between them. CDR1 SGHTA and CDR2 FQGNSA come from the germline V gene. CDR3 length: 14 amino acids. The CDR3 nucleotides are TGTGCCAGCAGCTTAGGACAATTCCGAAACACCATATATTTT. It codes for CASSLGQFRNTIYF.

This clone qualifies as large. CDR3 residues: CASSLAPGAGYTF. In nucleotides, the CDR3 is TGTGCCAGCAGCTTAGCGCCTGGTGCGGGCTACACCTTC. This chain connects TRBV7-2 to TRBJ1-2; D ambiguous. The germline V gene encodes CDR1 SGHTA and CDR2 FQGNSA. CDR3 size: 13 residues. V lost 0 bases and J 8 bases, leaving 10 bases between the germline ends.

This clone is termed medium-sized. The chain is built from TRBV5-6 and TRBJ1-2; D is undetermined. Germline V gives CDR1 SGHDT, CDR2 YYEEEE. This CDR3 contains 13 residues. Trimming took 1 base from V and 3 from J, leaving 7 bases between them. For the CDR3, the DNA is TGTGCCAGCAGCTTGACCGGGGACTATGGCTACACCTTC. Translated: CASSLTGDYGYTF.

The sample holds a few counts of this clone. This chain uses TRBV18 with TRBJ2-7; 11 bases are shared with TRBD1. The V segment lost 4 bases and the J segment 9 bases; nucleotides outside the gene matches: 5. Germline lookup yields CDR1 KGHSH and CDR2 LQKENI. The CDR3 is made up of 13 amino acids. The CDR3 here is CASSLRTGGGQYF. The CDR3 coding sequence is TGTGCCAGCTCACTAAGGACAGGGGGCGGGCAGTACTTC.

By share, this clone ranks as medium-sized. The chain links TRBV21-1 to TRBJ2-2. TRBV21-1 is classified as a pseudogene. The CDR3 is made up of 19 amino acids. CDR3 sequence (DNA): TGTGCCAGCAGCAAACTGCAGGGACCAACGGTACTGGACACCGGGGAGCTGTTTTTT. Amino acids: CASSKLQGPTVLDTGELFF.

By frequency in the sample, this clone is large. The chain joins TRBV29-1 to TRBJ2-7; TRBD2 matches at 13 bases. V was clipped by 6 bases and J by 6 bases; unmatched bases: 14. This CDR3 contains 16 residues. Germline V gene data show CDR1 as SQVTM and CDR2 as ANQGSEA. The CDR3 DNA reads TGCAGCGTGAGCCCTGCCGGGACTAGCGGGACGGGCGAGCAGTACTTC. This gives the protein CSVSPAGTSGTGEQYF.

This clone ranks as medium-sized. V is TRBV20-1 and J is TRBJ1-2, with D possibly matching TRBD1 (5 bases). This CDR3 spans 11 amino acids. Between the trimmed V and J ends, which lost 3 bases and 7 bases, there was a span of 9 bases. Per the germline V gene, CDR1 is DFQATT and CDR2 is SNEGSKA (reference sequence). In nucleotides, the CDR3 is TGCAGTGCTAGGGGACGGAGTGGCTACACCTTC. This sequence encodes CSARGRSGYTF.

The chain employs TRBV7-3 and TRBJ1-2; the match to TRBD1 covers 8 bases. V lost 5 bases and J lost 4; bases outside the gene matches: 9. The CDR3 is 15 residues long. The germline CDR1 and CDR2 sequences are SGHTA and FQGTGA. CDR3 bases: TGTGCCAGCAGCCCTCGGACAGGGAGAACCTATGGCTACACCTTC. The encoded protein is CASSPRTGRTYGYTF.

CDR3 region: CASSLGEGYEQYF. In DNA form, the CDR3 reads TGTGCCAGCAGCTTGGGGGAGGGCTACGAGCAGTACTTC. This rearrangement joins TRBV11-3 to TRBJ2-7; TRBD2 aligns across 7 bases. J lost 3 bases, V lost 3 bases, and 2 bases had no gene match. Per the germline V gene, CDR1 is SGHNT and CDR2 is YENEEA. The CDR3 length is 13 residues.

Only a few counts were recorded for this clone. The rearrangement uses TRBV18 and TRBJ2-2, with D possibly being TRBD2 (6 bases). Trimming removed 0 bases at V and 7 bases at J, with 12 bases between. The CDR3 sequence is 15 residues long. The germline gives CDR1 KGHSH, CDR2 LQKENI. Written as DNA, the CDR3 is TGTGCCAGCTCACCACCGAGGAGGGCCGGCGGGGAGCTGTTTTTT. This sequence encodes CASSPPRRAGGELFF.

By frequency in the sample, this clone is medium-sized (0.01 to 0.1%). The V and J genes are TRBV5-1 and TRBJ2-3; 8 nucleotides match TRBD2. CDR1 is SGHRS, CDR2 YFSETQ, per germline. This CDR3 region has 17 residues. V lost 4 bases and J lost 2; bases outside the gene matches: 12. This CDR3 is CASSLLEGRGVTDTQYF. CDR3 sequence (DNA): TGCGCCAGCAGCCTACTGGAGGGGCGGGGGGTCACAGATACGCAGTATTTT.

This rearrangement joins TRBV6-9 to TRBJ2-7; 11 bases line up with TRBD2. With 6 bases clipped from V and 2 bases from J, the junction kept 3 bases outside the gene matches. Germline V gives CDR1 MNHGY, CDR2 SVAAGI. This CDR3 is 14 amino acids long. The CDR3 region has the DNA TGTGCCAGCAGCAGACTAGCGGGACCCTACGAGCAGTACTTC. Amino acid sequence: CASSRLAGPYEQYF.